This T cell receptor (beta chain) was captured by sequencing in a study of preoperative IRX-2 immunotherapy in early breast cancer. Sequencing used immunoSEQ multiplex PCR; TCRdb keeps in-frame clones, though not all of them. Of about 32,000 clones listed, roughly four fifths are singletons. The V gene's germline CDR1 is KGHSH and CDR2 LQKENI. The CDR3 runs to 16 residues. Noted treatment: preoperative locoregional IRX-2 cytokine immunotherapy. Preoperative locoregional IRX-2 cytokine immunotherapy was tested in the phase Ib source study. Comments on this clone: A read error may produce the germline difference seen at one junction end.

The source of this sequence is a human donor with breast cancer. This chain links TRBV18 with TRBJ2-3; TRBD2 aligns across 16 bases. The specimen comprised lymph node tissue, sampled from a patient treated with IRX-2 immunotherapy. The CDR3: CASSPATGTSGRAMGF. The CDR3 coding sequence is TGTGCCAGCTCACCAGCGACCGGGACTAGCGGGAGGGCCATGGGGTTT.